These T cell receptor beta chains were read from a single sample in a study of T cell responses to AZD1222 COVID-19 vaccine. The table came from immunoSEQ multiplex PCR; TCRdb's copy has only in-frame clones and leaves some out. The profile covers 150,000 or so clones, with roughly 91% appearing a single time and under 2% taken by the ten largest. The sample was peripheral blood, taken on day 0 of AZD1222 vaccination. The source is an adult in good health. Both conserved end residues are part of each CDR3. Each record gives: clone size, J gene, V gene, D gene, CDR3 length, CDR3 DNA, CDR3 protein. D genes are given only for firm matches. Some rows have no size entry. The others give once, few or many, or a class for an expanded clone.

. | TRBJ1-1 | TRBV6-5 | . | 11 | TGTGCCAGCAGCAATATAGACAGAGCTTTCTTT | CASSNIDRAFF
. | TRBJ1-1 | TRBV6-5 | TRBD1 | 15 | TGTGCCAGCACTAGGGACAGAAGTATGAACACTGAAGCTTTCTTT | CASTRDRSMNTEAFF
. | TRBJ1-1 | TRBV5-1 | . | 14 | TGCGCCAGCAGCGCAGACAGGCGATGGGCTGAAGCTTTCTTT | CASSADRRWAEAFF
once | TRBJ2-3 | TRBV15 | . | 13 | TGTGCCACCAGAGCGTCAAGCACAGATACGCAGTATTTT | CATRASSTDTQYF
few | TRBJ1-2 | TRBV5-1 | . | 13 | TGCGCCAGCAGCCCTCAGGGGAAAGAAGGCTACACCTTC | CASSPQGKEGYTF
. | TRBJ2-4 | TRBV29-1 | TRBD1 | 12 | TGCAGCGTTCAGCCGACAGGGAACATTCAGTACTTC | CSVQPTGNIQYF
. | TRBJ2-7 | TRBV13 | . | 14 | TGTGCCAGCAGCTCATCGGACTCAACCTACGAGCAGTACTTC | CASSSSDSTYEQYF
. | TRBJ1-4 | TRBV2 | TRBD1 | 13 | TGTGCCAGCAGTGAAGCAGCGGGACAGAAACTGTTTTTT | CASSEAAGQKLFF
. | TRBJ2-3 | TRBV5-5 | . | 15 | TGTGCCAGCAGTCGGACCTTACAGGGTGCCGATACGCAGTATTTT | CASSRTLQGADTQYF
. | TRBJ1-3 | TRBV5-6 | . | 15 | TGTGCCAGCAGCTTGAGGGGAGGCTCTGGAAACACCATATATTTT | CASSLRGGSGNTIYF
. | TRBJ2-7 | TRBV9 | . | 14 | TGTGCCAGCAGCCCCCGGCAGGGCACCTACGAGCAGTACTTC | CASSPRQGTYEQYF
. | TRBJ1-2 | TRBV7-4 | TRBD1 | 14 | TGTGCCAGCAGCCCAGGGGGGCTTTACTATGGCTACACCTTC | CASSPGGLYYGYTF
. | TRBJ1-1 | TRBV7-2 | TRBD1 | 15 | TGTGCCAGCAGCTCCAGGGGGGGGCAGGGCACTGAAGCTTTCTTT | CASSSRGGQGTEAFF
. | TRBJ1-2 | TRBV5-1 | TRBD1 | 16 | TGCGCCAGCAGCTTGGTTGGAGGGACAGGGGGACATGGCTACACCTTC | CASSLVGGTGGHGYTF
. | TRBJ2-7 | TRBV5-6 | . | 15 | TGTGCCAGCAGCTTAGGACAGCCCACCATTCAGGTGCAGTACTTC | CASSLGQPTIQVQYF
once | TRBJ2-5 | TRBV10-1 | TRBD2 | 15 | TGCGCCAGCAGCGCACAGCGGGAGATACAAGAGACCCAGTACTTC | CASSAQREIQETQYF
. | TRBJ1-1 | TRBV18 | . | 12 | TGTGCCAGCTCACTATTTAACACTGAAGCTTTCTTT | CASSLFNTEAFF
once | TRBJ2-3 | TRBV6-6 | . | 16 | TGTGCCAGCAATAAGTATGCCGTACATAGCACAGATACGCAGTATTTT | CASNKYAVHSTDTQYF
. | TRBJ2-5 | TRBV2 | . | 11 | TGTGCCAGCATACAAGAAGAGACCCAGTACTTC | CASIQEETQYF
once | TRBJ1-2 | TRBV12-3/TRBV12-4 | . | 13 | TGTGCCAGCAGTTCCCCCCCTGGGTATGGCTACACCTTC | CASSSPPGYGYTF
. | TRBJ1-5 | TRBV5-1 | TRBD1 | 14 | TGCGCCAGCTCTGAAGGGTCAGGGGGTCAGCCCCAGCATTTT | CASSEGSGGQPQHF
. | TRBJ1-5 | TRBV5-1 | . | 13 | TGCGCCAGCAGCTTCGGACCGAATCAGCCCCAGCATTTT | CASSFGPNQPQHF
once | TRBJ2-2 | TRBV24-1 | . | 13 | TGTGCCACCGCAGGCGGTGGAACCGGGGAGCTGTTTTTT | CATAGGGTGELFF
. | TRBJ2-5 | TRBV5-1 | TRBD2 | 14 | TGCGCCAGTAGGCTAGCGGCCCCGCAAGAGACCCAGTACTTC | CASRLAAPQETQYF
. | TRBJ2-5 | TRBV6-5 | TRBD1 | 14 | TGTGCCAGCAGAGACAGGGGGTCCCAAGAGACCCAGTACTTC | CASRDRGSQETQYF
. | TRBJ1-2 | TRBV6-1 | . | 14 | TGTGCCAGCAGTGAAAAACAGCATCGTTATGGCTACACCTTC | CASSEKQHRYGYTF
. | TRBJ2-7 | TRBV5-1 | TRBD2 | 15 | TGCGCCAGCAGCCTAGGGACTAGCGGCGCCTACGAGCAGTACTTC | CASSLGTSGAYEQYF
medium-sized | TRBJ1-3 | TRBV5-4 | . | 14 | TGTGCCAGCAGCTTGTCCGGCACAGGAAACACCATATATTTT | CASSLSGTGNTIYF
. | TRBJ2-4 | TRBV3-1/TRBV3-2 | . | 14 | TGTGCCAGCAGCCAATCCCAGGCCAAAAACATTCAGTACTTC | CASSQSQAKNIQYF
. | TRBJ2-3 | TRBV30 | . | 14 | TGTGCCTGGAGTTCAGGACTCTACGCAGATACGCAGTATTTT | CAWSSGLYADTQYF